This TCR beta chain was profiled in a study of T cells in Graves' hyperthyroidism and ophthalmopathy. Study-wide points: The model foresaw ophthalmopathy a median approximately 6.1 months prior to onset.

Graves' hyperthyroidism was deemed stable absent ophthalmopathy progression within 18 months. Uncontrolled infection, other autoimmune disease, pregnancy and lactation each barred patients from inclusion. A remark on this clonotype: Its specificity is unknown. A read error is possible here, since a much larger clone lies one base away.

Regions amplified from RNA transcripts were the TCR beta CDR3 regions. In the first-round RT-PCR of the TCR CDR3, the HTBI primer set was used. Via MiXCR, TCRdb re-called the multiplex PCR reads, giving one row per CDR3 protein. The table lists approximately 560,000 distinct CDR3 sequences, about 43% of them singletons. The CDR3 sequence is 15 residues long. Germline loops: CDR1 SNHLY, CDR2 FYNNEI. The sample taken for sequencing was peripheral blood or thyroid tissue (not recorded which). The V gene is TRBV2, the J gene TRBJ2-6; the D call may be TRBD1 or TRBD2 (5 bases each). The receptor was isolated from a woman between 18 and 29 years old with Graves' hyperthyroidism. This CDR3 reads CASSVETSGANGLTF. DNA of the CDR3: TGTGCCAGCAGCGTAGAAACGTCCGGGGCCAACGGCCTGACTTTC.